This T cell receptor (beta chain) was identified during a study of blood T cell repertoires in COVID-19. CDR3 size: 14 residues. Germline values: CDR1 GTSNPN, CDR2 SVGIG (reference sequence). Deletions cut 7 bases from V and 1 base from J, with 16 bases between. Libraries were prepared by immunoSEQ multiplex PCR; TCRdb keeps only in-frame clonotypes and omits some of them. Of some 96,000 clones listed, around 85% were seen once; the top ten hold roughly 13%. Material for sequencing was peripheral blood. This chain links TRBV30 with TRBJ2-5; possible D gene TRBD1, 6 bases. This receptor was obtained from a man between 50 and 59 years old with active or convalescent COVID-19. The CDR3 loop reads CAFGAGAIQETQYF. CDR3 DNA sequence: TGTGCCTTTGGCGCAGGGGCTATCCAAGAGACCCAGTACTTC.